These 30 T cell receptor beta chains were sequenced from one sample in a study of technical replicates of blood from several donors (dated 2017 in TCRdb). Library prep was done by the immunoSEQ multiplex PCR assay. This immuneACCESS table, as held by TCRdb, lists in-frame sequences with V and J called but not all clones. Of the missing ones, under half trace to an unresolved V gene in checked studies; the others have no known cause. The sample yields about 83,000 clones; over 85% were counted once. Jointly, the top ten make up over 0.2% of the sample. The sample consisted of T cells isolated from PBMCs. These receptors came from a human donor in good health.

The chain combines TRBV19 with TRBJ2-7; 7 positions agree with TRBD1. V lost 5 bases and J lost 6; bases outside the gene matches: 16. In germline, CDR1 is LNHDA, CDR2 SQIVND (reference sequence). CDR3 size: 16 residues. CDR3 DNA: TGTGCCAGTAGTGAAAGGGTCGGGACAGCCTCCCTCGAGCAGTACTTC. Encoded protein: CASSERVGTASLEQYF.

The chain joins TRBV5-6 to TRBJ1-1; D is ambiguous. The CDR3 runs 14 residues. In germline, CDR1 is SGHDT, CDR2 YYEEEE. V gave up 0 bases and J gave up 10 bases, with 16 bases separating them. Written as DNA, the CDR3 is TGTGCCAGCAGCTTGGCCGCAGGACTGGTTGGAGCTTTCTTT. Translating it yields CASSLAAGLVGAFF. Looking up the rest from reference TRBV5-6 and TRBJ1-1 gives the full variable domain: DAGVTQSPTHLIKTRGQQVTLRCSPKSGHDTVSWYQQALGQGPQFIFQYYEEEERQRGNFPDRFSGHQFPNYSSELNVNALLLGDSALYLCASSLAAGLVGAFFGQGTRLTVV.

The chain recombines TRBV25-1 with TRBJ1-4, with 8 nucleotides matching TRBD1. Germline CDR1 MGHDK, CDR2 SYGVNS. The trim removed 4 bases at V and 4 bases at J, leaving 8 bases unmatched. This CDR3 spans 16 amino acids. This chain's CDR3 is CASSAIGTGGNEKLFF. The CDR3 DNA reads TGTGCCAGCAGTGCCATCGGGACAGGCGGTAATGAAAAACTGTTTTTT.

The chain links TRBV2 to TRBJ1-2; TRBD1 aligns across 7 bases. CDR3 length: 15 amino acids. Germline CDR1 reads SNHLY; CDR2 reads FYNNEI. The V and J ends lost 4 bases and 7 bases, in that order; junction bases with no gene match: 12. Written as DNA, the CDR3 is TGTGCCAGCAGTGGGGGACAGCCCTATTTTTCTGGCTACACCTTC. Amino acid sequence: CASSGGQPYFSGYTF.

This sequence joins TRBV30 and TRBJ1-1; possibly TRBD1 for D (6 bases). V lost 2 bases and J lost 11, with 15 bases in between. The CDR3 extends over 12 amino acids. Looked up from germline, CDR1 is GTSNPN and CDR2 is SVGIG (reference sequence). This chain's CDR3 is CAWSLGMGAAFF. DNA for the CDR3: TGTGCCTGGAGTTTGGGGATGGGGGCGGCTTTCTTT. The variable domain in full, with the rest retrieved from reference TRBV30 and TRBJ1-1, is SQTIHQWPATLVQPVGSPLSLECTVEGTSNPNLYWYRQAAGRGLQLLFYSVGIGQISSEVPQNLSASRPQDRQFILSSKKLLLSDSGFYLCAWSLGMGAAFFGQGTRLTVV.

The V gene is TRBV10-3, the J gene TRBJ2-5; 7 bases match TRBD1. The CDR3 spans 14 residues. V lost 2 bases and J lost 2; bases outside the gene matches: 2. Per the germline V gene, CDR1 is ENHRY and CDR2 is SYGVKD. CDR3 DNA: TGTGCCATCAGTGAGAGGGACAGACAAGAGACCCAGTACTTC. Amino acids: CAISERDRQETQYF.

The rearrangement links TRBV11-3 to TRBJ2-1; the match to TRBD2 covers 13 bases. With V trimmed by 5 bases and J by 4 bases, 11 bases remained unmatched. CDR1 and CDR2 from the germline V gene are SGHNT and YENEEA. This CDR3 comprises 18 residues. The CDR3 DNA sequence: TGTGCCAGCAGCCCGGCGCCCTGGACTAGCGGGGGATACAATGAGCAGTTCTTC. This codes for CASSPAPWTSGGYNEQFF.

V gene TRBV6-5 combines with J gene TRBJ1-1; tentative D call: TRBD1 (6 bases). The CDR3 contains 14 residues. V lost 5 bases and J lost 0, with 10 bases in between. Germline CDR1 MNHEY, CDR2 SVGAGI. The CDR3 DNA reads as TGTGCCAGCAGTGCCCAGGGGATGAACACTGAAGCTTTCTTT. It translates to CASSAQGMNTEAFF.

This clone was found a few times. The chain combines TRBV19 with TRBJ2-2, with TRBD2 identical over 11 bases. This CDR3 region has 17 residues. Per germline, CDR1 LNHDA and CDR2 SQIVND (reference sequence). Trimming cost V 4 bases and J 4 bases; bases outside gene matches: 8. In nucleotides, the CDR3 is TGTGCCAGTAGTACGCTACTAGCGGGAGCGTCCACCGGGGAGCTGTTTTTT. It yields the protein CASSTLLAGASTGELFF.

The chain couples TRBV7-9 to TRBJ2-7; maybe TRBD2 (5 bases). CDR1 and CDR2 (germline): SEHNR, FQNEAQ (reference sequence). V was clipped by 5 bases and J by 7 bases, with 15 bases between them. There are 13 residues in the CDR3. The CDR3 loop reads CASSRQQRGEQYF. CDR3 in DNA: TGTGCCAGCAGCCGACAACAGAGAGGGGAGCAGTACTTC.

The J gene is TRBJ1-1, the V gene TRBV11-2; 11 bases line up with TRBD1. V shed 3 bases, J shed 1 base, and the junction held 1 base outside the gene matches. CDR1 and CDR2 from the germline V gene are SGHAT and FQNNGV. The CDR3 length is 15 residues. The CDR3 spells CASSLDRGQNTEAFF. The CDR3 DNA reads TGTGCCAGCAGCTTGGACAGGGGGCAGAACACTGAAGCTTTCTTT. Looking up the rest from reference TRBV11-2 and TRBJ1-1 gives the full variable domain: EAGVAQSPRYKIIEKRQSVAFWCNPISGHATLYWYQQILGQGPKLLIQFQNNGVVDDSQLPKDRFSAERLKGVDSTLKIQPAKLEDSAVYLCASSLDRGQNTEAFFGQGTRLTVV.

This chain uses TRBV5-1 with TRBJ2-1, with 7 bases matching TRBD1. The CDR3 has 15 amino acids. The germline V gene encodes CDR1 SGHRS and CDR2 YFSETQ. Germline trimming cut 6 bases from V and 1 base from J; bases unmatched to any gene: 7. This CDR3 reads CASKPGTASYNEQFF. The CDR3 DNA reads TGCGCCAGCAAACCCGGGACAGCTTCCTACAATGAGCAGTTCTTC.

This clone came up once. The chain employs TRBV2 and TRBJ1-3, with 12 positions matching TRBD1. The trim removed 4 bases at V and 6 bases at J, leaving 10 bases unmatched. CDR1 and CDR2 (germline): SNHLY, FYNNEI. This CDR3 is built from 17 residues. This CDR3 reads CASSGLGTGGFANTIYF. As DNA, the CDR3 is TGTGCCAGCAGTGGCCTGGGGACAGGGGGCTTCGCAAACACCATATATTTT.

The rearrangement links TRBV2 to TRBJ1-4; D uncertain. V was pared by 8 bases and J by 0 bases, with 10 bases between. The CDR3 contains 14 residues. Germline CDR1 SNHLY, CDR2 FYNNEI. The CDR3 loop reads CASVEVSTNEKLFF. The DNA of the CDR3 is TGTGCCAGCGTTGAAGTATCAACTAATGAAAAACTGTTTTTT.

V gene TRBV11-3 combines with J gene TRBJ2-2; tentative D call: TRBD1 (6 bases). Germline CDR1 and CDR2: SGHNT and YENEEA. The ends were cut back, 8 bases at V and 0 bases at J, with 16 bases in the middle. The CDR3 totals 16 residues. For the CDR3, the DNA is TGTGCCAGCGCCGTGGGGGCACACCCGAACACCGGGGAGCTGTTTTTT. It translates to CASAVGAHPNTGELFF.

For the CDR3, the DNA is TGTGCCAGCAGCTTTAGCGGGAGGGGCGGTACGCAGTATTTT. Its protein is CASSFSGRGGTQYF. V usage is TRBV12-1 and J usage is TRBJ2-3; the D segment call TRBD2 is taken from the table without a DNA check. TRBV12-1 is termed a pseudogene. CDR3 length equals 14 residues.

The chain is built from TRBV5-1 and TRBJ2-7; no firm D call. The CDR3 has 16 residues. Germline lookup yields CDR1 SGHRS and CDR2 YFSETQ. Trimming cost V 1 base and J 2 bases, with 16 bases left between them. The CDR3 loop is CASSLIGQVRPYEQYF. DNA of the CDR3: TGCGCCAGCAGCTTGATAGGTCAGGTAAGGCCCTACGAGCAGTACTTC.

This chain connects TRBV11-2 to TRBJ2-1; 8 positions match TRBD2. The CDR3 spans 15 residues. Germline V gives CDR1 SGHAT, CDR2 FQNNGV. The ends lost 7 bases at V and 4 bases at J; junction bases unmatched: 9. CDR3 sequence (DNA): TGTGCCAGCACCCTCAGGAGCGGGGGATACAATGAGCAGTTCTTC. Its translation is CASTLRSGGYNEQFF.

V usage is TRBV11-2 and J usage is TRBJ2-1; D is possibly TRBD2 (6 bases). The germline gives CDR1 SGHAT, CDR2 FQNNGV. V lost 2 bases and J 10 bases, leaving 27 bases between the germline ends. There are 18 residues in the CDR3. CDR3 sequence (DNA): TGTGCCAGCAGCTTAAAAGACGGCCGGGACTTGGGTTTTCGGGAGCAGTTCTTC. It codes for CASSLKDGRDLGFREQFF.

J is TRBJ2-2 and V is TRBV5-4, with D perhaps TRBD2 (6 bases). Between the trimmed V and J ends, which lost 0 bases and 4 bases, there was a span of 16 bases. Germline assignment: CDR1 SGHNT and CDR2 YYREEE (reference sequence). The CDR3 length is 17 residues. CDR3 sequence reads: CASSLVGAGLSTGELFF. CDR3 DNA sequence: TGTGCCAGCAGCTTGGTCGGTGCGGGGCTCTCCACCGGGGAGCTGTTTTTT.

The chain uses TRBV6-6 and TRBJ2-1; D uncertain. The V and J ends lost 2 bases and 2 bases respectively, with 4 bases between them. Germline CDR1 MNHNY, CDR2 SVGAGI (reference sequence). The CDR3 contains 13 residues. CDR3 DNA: TGTGCCAGCAGTTACGGCCCCTACAATGAGCAGTTCTTC. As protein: CASSYGPYNEQFF.

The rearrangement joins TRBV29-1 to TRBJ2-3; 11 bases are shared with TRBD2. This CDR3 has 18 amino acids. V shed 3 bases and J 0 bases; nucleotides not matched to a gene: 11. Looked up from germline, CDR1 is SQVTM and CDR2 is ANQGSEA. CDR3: CSVDLGLAGGPSTDTQYF. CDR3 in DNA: TGCAGCGTTGATCTGGGTCTAGCGGGAGGCCCCAGCACAGATACGCAGTATTTT.

This CDR3 is CASSESVWTGELFF. The DNA for the CDR3 is TGTGCCAGCAGTGAATCGGTTTGGACCGGGGAGCTGTTTTTT. V is TRBV6-1 and J is TRBJ2-2; D gene uncertain. V was pared by 2 bases and J by 5 bases, with 9 bases between. CDR1 is MNHNS and CDR2 is SASEGT in the germline V gene. The CDR3 sequence is 14 residues long.

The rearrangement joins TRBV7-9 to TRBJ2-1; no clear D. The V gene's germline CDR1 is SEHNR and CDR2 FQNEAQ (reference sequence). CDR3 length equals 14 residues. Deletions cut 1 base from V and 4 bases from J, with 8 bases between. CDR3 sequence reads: CASSLVTNYNEQFF. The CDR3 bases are TGTGCCAGCAGCTTAGTGACAAATTACAATGAGCAGTTCTTC.

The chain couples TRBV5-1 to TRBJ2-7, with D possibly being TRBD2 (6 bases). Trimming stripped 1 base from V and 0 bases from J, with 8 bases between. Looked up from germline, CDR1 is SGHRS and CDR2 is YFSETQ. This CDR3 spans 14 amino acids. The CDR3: CASSLTGSSYEQYF. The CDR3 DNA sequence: TGCGCCAGCAGCTTGACCGGGAGCTCCTACGAGCAGTACTTC. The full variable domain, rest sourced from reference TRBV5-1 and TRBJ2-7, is KAGVTQTPRYLIKTRGQQVTLSCSPISGHRSVSWYQQTPGQGLQFLFEYFSETQRNKGNFPGRFSGRQFSNSRSEMNVSTLELGDSALYLCASSLTGSSYEQYFGPGTRLTVT.

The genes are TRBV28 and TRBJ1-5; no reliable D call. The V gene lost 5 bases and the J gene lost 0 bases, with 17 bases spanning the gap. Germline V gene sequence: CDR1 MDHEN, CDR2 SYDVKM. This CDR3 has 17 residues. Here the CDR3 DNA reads TGTGCCAGCAGTCACCCTCCGTGGTCCAGTAGCAATCAGCCCCAGCATTTT. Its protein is CASSHPPWSSSNQPQHF.

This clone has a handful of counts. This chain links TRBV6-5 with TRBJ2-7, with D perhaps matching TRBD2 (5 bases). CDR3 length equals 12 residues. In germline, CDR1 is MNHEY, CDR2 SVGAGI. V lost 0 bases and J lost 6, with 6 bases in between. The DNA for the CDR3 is TGTGCCAGCAGTTACTCCGGAGGCGAGCAGTACTTC. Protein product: CASSYSGGEQYF.

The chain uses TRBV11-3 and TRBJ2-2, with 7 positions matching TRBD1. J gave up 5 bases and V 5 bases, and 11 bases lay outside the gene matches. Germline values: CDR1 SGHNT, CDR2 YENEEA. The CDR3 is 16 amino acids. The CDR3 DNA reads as TGTGCCAGCAGCGGACAGACAGGGAAGGGGACCGGGGAGCTGTTTTTT. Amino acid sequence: CASSGQTGKGTGELFF.

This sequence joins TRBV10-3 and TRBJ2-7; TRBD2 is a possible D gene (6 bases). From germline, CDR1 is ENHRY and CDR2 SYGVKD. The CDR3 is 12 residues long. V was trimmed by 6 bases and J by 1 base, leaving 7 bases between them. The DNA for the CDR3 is TGTGCCATCAGGGGAGGTTCCTACGAGCAGTACTTC. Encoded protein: CAIRGGSYEQYF.

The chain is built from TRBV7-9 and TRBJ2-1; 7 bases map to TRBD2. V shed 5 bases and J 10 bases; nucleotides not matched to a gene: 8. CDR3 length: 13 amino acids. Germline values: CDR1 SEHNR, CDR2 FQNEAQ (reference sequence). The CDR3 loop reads CASSLEREKEQFF. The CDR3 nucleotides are TGTGCCAGCAGCCTCGAGCGGGAAAAGGAGCAGTTCTTC.